This T cell receptor beta chain originates from a study of T cells in Graves' hyperthyroidism and ophthalmopathy. The wider study: Peripheral blood sampling occurred at initial diagnosis, before any treatment. Study-level findings and limits: Ophthalmopathy got predicted by the model a median around six months before its onset. Stable hyperthyroidism was told apart from ophthalmopathy by a model built on 13 V-J features.

To note about this clonotype: Its matching antigen is unknown.

Authors of the study amplified TCR beta CDR3 regions from RNA transcripts. The HTBI primer set was used in a first-round RT-PCR of the TCR CDR3. From the multiplex PCR reads, TCRdb called clonotypes with MiXCR, one entry per CDR3 protein. The sample carries 240,000 or so distinct CDR3 sequences, less than 20% recorded once. Trimming removed 2 bases at V and 4 bases at J, with 5 bases between. CDR1 LNHNV and CDR2 YYDKDF come from the germline V gene (reference sequence). This CDR3 contains 13 residues. This chain links TRBV15 with TRBJ2-2; D ambiguous. The receptor was derived from a young woman with Graves' ophthalmopathy. What was sequenced was blood. Here the CDR3 reads CATSRTFTGELFF. CDR3 DNA sequence: TGTGCCACCAGCAGAACCTTCACCGGGGAGCTGTTTTTT.